The clone carrying this T cell receptor beta chain was counted between two and nine times. This sample also contains other DNA sequences that code for the same CDR3. This entry is derived from a study of blood T cell repertoires in COVID-19. Profiled with immunoSEQ multiplex PCR; TCRdb holds only in-frame clones, not every one. Of some 190,000 clones listed, over 75% are singletons. The TCR comes from a human donor with active or convalescent COVID-19. The donor label of this sample is uncertain. The sample taken for sequencing was peripheral blood.

The CDR3 sequence is CASSQVLNEKLFF. The CDR3 DNA sequence: TGTGCCAGCAGCCAAGTATTGAATGAAAAACTGTTTTTT. This chain connects TRBV3-1 (or the pseudogene TRBV3-2) to TRBJ1-4; unclear D gene. Trimming removed 1 base at V and 5 bases at J, with 5 bases between. Germline V gene lookup returns CDR1 LGHDT and CDR2 YNNKEL (reference sequence). The CDR3 length is 13 residues.